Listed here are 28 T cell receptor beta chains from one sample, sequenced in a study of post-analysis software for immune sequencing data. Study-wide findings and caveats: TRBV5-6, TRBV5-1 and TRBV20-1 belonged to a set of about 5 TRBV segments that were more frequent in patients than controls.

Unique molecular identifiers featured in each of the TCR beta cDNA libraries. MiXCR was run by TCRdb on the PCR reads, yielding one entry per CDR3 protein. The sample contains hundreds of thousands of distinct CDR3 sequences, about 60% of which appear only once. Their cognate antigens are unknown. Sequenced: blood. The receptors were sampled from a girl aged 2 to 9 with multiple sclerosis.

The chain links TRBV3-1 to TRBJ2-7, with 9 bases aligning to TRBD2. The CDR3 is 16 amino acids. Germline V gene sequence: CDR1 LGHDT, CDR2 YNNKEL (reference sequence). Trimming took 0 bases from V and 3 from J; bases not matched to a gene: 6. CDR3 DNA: TGTGCCAGCAGCCAAGATCCCGCTAGCGGGATCTACGAGCAGTACTTC. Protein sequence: CASSQDPASGIYEQYF.

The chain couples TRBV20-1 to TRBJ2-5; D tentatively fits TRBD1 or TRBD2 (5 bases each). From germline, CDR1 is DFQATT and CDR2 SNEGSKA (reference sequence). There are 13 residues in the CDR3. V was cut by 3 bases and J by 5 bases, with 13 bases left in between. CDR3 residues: CSASGAGGETQYF. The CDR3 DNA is TGCAGTGCTAGTGGGGCGGGCGGTGAGACCCAGTACTTC.

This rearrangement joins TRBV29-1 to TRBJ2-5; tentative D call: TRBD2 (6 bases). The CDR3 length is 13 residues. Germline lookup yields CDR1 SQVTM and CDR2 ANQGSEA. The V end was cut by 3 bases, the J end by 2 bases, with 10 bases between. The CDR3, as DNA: TGCAGCGTTGAGGGGGGAACACAAGAGACCCAGTACTTC. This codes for CSVEGGTQETQYF. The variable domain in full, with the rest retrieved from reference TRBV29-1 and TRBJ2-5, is SAVISQKPSRDICQRGTSLTIQCQVDSQVTMMFWYRQQPGQSLTLIATANQGSEATYESGFVIDKFPISRPNLTFSTLTVSNMSPEDSSIYLCSVEGGTQETQYFGPGTRLLVL.

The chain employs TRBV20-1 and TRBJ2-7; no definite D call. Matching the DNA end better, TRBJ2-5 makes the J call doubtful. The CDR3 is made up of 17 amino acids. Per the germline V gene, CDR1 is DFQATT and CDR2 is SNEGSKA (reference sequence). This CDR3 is CSARDPRTLQHMETQYF. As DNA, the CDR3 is TGCAGTGCTAGAGATCCCCGGACCCTCCAGCATATGGAGACCCAGTACTTC.

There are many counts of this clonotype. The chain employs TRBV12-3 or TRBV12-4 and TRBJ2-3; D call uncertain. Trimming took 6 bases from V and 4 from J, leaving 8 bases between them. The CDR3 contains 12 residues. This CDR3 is CASSLSSDTQYF. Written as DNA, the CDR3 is TGTGCCAGCAGCTTATCGTCAGATACGCAGTATTTT.

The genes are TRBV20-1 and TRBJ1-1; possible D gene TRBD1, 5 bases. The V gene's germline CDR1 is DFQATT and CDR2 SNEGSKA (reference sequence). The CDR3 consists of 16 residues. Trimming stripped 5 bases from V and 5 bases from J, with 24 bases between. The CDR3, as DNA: TGCAGTGCTGCCCCACCGGGGGGAAAGCCTGTTACTGAAGCTTTCTTT. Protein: CSAAPPGGKPVTEAFF.

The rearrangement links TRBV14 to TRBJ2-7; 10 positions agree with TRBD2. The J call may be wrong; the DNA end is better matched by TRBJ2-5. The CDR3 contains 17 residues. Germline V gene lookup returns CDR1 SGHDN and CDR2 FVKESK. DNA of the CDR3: TGTGCCAGCAGCCCCCTTCTAGCGGGGGCGCGGGTGGAGACCCAGTACTTC. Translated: CASSPLLAGARVETQYF.

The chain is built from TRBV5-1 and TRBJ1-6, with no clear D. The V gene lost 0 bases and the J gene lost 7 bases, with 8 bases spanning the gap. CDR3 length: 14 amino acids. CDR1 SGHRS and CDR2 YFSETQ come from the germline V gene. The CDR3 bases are TGCGCCAGCAGCTTGGTCGGTGAAAATTCACCCCTCCACTTT. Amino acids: CASSLVGENSPLHF.

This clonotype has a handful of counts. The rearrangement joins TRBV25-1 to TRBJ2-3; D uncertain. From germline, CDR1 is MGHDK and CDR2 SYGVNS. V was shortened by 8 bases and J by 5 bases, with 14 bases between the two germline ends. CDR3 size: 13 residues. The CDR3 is CASGRGRGDTQYF. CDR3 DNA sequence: TGTGCCAGCGGGCGCGGAAGAGGAGATACGCAGTATTTT.

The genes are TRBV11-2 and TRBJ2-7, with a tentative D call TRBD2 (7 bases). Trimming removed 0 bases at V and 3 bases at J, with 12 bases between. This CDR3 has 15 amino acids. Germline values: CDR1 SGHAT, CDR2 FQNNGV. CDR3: CASSLDPGGLYEQYF. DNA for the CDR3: TGTGCCAGCAGCTTAGATCCCGGGGGGCTCTACGAGCAGTACTTC.

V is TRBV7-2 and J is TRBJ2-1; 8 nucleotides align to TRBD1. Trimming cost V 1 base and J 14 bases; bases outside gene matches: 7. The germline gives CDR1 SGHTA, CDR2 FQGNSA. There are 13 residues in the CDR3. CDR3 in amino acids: CASSLVADRAEFF. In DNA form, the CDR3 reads TGTGCCAGCAGCTTAGTTGCGGACAGGGCTGAGTTCTTC.

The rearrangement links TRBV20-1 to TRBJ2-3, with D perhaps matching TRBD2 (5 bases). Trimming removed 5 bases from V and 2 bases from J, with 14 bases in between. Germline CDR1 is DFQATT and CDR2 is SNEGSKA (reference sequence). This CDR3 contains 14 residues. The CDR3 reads CSAGRSAYTDTQYF. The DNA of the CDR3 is TGCAGTGCTGGGAGATCAGCATACACAGATACGCAGTATTTT.

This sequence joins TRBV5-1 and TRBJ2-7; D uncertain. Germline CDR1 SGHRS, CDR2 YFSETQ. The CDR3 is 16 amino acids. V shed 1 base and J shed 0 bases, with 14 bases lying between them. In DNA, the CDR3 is TGCGCCAGCAGCTTGTTTGCAGGCAGAAGCTCCTACGAGCAGTACTTC. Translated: CASSLFAGRSSYEQYF. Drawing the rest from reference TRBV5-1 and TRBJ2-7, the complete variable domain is KAGVTQTPRYLIKTRGQQVTLSCSPISGHRSVSWYQQTPGQGLQFLFEYFSETQRNKGNFPGRFSGRQFSNSRSEMNVSTLELGDSALYLCASSLFAGRSSYEQYFGPGTRLTVT.

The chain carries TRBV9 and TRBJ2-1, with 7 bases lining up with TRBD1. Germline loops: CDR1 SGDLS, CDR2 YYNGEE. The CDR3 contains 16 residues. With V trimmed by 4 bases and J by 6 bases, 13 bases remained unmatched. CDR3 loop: CASSPRRDRFTNEQFF. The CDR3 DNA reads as TGTGCCAGCAGCCCCCGCCGGGACAGATTCACCAATGAGCAGTTCTTC.

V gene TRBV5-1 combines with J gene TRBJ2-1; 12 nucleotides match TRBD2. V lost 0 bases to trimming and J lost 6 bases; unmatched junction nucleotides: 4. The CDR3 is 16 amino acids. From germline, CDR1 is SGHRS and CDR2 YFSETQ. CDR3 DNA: TGCGCCAGCAGCTTGGGTGCTAGCGGGAGGGCCAATGAGCAGTTCTTC. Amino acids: CASSLGASGRANEQFF.

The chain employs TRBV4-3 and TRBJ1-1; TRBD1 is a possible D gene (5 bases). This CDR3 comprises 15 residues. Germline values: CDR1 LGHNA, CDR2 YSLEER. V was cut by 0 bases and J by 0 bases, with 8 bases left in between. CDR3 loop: CASSQDWGMNTEAFF. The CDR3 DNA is TGCGCCAGCAGCCAAGATTGGGGGATGAACACTGAAGCTTTCTTT.

CDR3 residues: CSAARGRAWSSSYNEQFF. The CDR3 DNA follows: TGCAGTGCCGCGCGGGGCAGGGCATGGTCTAGCTCCTACAATGAGCAGTTCTTC. The chain recombines TRBV20-1 with TRBJ2-1, with TRBD2 as a possible D gene (6 bases). Germline CDR1 and CDR2: DFQATT and SNEGSKA (reference sequence). Trimming took off 6 bases at V and 0 bases at J, with 24 bases between the two ends. This CDR3 region has 18 residues.

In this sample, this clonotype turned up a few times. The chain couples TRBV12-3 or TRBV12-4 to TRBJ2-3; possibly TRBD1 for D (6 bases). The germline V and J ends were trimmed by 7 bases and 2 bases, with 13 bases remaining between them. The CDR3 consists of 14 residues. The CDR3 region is CASNRDTITDTQYF. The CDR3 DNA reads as TGTGCCAGCAACCGGGACACTATCACAGATACGCAGTATTTT.

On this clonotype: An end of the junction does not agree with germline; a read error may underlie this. In nucleotides, the CDR3 is TGTGCCATCGGTGAGTCCCCACTCAGGGGGCAGGAGACCCAGTACTTC. Translation: CAIGESPLRGQETQYF. This chain joins TRBV10-3 and TRBJ2-5, with 8 bases lining up with TRBD1. This CDR3 spans 16 amino acids. Germline lookup yields CDR1 ENHRY and CDR2 SYGVKD.

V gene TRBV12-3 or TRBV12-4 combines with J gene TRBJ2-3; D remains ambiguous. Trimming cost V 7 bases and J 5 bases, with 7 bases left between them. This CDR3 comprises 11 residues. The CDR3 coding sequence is TGTGCCAGCACAGTTAGAGATACGCAGTATTTT. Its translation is CASTVRDTQYF.

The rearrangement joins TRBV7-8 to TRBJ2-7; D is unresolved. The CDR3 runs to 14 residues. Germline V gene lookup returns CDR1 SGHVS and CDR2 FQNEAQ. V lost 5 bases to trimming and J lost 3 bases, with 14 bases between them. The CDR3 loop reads CASSPRRESYEQYF. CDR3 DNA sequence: TGTGCCAGCAGCCCACGCCGCGAGAGCTACGAGCAGTACTTC. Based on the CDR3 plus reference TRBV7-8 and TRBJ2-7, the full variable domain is GAGVSQSPRYKVAKRGQDVALRCDPISGHVSLFWYQQALGQGPEFLTYFQNEAQLDKSGLPSDRFFAERPEGSVSTLKIQRTQQEDSAVYLCASSPRRESYEQYFGPGTRLTVT.

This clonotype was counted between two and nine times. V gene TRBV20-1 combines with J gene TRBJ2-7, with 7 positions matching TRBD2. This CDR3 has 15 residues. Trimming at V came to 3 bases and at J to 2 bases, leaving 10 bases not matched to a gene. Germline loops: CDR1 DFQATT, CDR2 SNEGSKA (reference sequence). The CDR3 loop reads CSARVGTKEPYEQYF. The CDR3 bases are TGCAGTGCTAGGGTCGGGACTAAAGAACCCTACGAGCAGTACTTC.

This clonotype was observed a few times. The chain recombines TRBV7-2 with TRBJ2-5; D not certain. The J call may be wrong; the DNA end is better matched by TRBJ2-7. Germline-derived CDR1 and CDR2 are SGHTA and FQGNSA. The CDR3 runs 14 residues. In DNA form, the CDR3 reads TGTGCCAGCAGCTTTCATCAAGGGACCTACGAGCAGTACTTC. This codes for CASSFHQGTYEQYF.

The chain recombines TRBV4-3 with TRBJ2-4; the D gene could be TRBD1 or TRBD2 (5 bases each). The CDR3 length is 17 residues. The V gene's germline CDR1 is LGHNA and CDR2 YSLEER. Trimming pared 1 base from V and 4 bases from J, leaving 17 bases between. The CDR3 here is CASSQGGQGGGKNIQYF. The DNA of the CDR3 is TGCGCCAGCAGCCAAGGTGGGCAGGGCGGAGGAAAAAACATTCAGTACTTC.

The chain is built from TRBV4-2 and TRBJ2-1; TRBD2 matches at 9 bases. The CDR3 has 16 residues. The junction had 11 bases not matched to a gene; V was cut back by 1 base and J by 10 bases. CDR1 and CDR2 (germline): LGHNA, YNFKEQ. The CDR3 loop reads CASSQGSGGGAREQFF. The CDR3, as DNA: TGTGCCAGCAGCCAAGGCAGTGGCGGGGGGGCCCGGGAGCAGTTCTTC.

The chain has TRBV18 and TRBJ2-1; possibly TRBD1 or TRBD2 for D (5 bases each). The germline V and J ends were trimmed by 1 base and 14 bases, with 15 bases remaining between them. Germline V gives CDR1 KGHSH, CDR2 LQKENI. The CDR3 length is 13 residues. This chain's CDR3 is CASSPRDGGNKFF. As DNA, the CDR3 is TGTGCCAGCTCACCACGGGACGGAGGTAATAAGTTCTTC.

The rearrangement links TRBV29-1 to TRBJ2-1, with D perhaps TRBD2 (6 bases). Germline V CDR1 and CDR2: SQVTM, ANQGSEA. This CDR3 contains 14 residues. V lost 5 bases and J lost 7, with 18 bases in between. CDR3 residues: CSVLDRGIKNEQFF. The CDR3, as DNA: TGCAGCGTTTTGGACCGGGGGATTAAGAATGAGCAGTTCTTC.

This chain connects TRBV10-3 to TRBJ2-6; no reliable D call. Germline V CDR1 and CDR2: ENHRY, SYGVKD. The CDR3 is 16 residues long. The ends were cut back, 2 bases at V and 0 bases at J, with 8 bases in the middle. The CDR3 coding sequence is TGTGCCATCAGTGAGGCGGCGATCTCTGGGGCCAACGTCCTGACTTTC. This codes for CAISEAAISGANVLTF.